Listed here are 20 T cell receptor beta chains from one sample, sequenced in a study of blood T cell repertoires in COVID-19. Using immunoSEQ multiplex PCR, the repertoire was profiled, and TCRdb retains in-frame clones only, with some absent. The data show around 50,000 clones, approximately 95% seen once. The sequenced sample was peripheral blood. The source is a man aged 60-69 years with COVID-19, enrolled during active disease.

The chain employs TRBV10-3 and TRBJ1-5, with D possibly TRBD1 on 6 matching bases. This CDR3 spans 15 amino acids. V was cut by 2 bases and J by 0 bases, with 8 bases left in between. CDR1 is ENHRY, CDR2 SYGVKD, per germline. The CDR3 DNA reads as TGTGCCATCAGTGAGGGACAGAGTAGCAATCAGCCCCAGCATTTT. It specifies CAISEGQSSNQPQHF.

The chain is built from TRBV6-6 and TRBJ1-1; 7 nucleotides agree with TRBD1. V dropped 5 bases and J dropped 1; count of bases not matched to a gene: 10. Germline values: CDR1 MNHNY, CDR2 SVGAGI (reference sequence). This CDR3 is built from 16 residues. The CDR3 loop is CASSRVLTGSNTEAFF. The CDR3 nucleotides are TGTGCCAGCAGTCGAGTATTGACAGGGTCGAACACTGAAGCTTTCTTT.

The CDR3 protein is CASSQQSYRGGMLSYEQYF. The CDR3 coding sequence is TGCGCCAGCAGCCAACAGTCGTATCGGGGTGGTATGTTGTCCTACGAGCAGTACTTC. The rearrangement uses TRBV4-1 and TRBJ2-7, with D possibly being TRBD2 (5 bases). The CDR3 has 19 residues. Trimming cost V 2 bases and J 1 base, with 24 bases left between them. Germline CDR1 reads MGHRA; CDR2 reads YSYEKL.

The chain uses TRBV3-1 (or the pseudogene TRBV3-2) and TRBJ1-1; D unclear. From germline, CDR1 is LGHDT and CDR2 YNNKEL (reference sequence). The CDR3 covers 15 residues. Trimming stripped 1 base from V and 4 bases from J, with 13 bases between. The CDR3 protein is CASSQVNRVGTEAFF. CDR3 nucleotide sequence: TGTGCCAGCAGCCAAGTGAACCGGGTGGGCACTGAAGCTTTCTTT.

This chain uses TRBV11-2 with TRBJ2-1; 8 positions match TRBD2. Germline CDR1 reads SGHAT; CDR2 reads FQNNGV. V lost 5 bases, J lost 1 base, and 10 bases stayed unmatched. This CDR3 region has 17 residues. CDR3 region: CASSQVIQRESYNEQFF. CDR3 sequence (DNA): TGTGCCAGCAGCCAGGTCATACAGCGGGAGTCCTACAATGAGCAGTTCTTC.

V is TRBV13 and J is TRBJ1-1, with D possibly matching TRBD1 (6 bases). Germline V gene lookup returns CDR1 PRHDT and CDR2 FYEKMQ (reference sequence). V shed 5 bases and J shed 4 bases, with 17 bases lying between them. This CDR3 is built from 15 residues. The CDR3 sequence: CASSQRGGPATEAFF. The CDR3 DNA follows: TGTGCCAGCAGCCAAAGGGGGGGTCCGGCCACTGAAGCTTTCTTT.

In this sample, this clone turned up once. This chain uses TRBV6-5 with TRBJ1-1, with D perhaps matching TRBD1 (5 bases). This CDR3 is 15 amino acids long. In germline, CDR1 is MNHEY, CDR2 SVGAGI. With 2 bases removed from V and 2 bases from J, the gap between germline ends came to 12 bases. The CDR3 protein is CASSYGGTGNTEAFF. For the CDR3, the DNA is TGTGCCAGCAGTTACGGGGGGACGGGCAACACTGAAGCTTTCTTT.

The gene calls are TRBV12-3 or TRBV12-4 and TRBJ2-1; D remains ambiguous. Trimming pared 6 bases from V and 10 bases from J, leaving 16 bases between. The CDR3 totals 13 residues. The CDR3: CASRVTPLKEQFF. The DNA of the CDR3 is TGTGCCAGCAGGGTCACTCCGCTTAAGGAGCAGTTCTTC.

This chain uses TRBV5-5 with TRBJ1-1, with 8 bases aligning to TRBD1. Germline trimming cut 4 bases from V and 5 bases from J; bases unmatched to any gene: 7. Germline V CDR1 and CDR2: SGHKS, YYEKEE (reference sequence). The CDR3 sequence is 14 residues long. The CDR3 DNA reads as TGTGCCAGCAGCAAAGACAGGGGACGAACTGAAGCTTTCTTT. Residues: CASSKDRGRTEAFF.

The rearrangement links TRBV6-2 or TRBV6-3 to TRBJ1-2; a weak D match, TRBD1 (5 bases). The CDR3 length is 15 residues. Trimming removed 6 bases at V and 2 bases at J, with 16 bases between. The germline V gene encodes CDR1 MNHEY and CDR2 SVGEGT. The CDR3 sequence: CASSRGTSENYGYTF. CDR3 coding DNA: TGTGCCAGCAGCCGAGGGACTAGCGAAAACTATGGCTACACCTTC.

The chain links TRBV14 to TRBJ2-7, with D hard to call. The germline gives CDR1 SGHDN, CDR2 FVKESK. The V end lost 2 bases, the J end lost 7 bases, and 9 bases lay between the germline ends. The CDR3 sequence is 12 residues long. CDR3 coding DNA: TGTGCCAGCAGCCAACTATCCGGGGAGCAGTACTTC. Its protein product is CASSQLSGEQYF.

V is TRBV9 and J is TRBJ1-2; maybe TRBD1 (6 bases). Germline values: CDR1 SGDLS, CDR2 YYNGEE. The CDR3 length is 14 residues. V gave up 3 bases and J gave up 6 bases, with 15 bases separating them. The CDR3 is CASSATNRANGYTF. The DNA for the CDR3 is TGTGCCAGCAGCGCAACCAACAGGGCTAATGGCTACACCTTC.

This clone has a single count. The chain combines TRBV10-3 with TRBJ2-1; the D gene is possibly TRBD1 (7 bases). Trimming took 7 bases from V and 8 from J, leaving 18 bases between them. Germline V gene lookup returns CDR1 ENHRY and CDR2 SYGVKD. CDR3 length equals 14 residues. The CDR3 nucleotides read TGTGCCATCACTCGTGGAGGGGGCATAGATGAGCAGTTCTTC. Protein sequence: CAITRGGGIDEQFF.

The CDR3 protein is CATKGESTDTQYF. The CDR3 coding sequence is TGTGCCACCAAAGGGGAAAGCACAGATACGCAGTATTTT. The rearrangement links TRBV10-3 to TRBJ2-3, with D perhaps matching TRBD1 (5 bases). The CDR3 runs 13 residues. V was trimmed by 10 bases and J by 0 bases, leaving 11 bases between them. Germline CDR1 reads ENHRY; CDR2 reads SYGVKD.

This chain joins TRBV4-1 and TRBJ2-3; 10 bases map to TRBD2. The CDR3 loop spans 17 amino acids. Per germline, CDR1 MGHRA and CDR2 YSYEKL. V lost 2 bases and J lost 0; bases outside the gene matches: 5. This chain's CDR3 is CASSQNSGRWSTDTQYF. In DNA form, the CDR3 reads TGCGCCAGCAGCCAAAATAGCGGGAGGTGGAGCACAGATACGCAGTATTTT.

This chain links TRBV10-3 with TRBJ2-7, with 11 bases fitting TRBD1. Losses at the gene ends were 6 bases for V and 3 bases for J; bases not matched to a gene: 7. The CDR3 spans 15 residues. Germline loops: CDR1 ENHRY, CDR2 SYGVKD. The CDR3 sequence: CAISDLGQGVYEQYF. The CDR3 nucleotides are TGTGCCATCAGCGACCTGGGACAGGGGGTCTACGAGCAGTACTTC.

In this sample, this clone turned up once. CDR3 sequence: CASSFAGNTEAFF. The DNA of the CDR3 is TGTGCCAGCAGTTTCGCGGGTAACACTGAAGCTTTCTTT. The V call is TRBV12-3 or TRBV12-4, the J call TRBJ1-1; D is unclear. This CDR3 has 13 residues. V lost 3 bases to trimming and J lost 2 bases, with 7 bases between them.

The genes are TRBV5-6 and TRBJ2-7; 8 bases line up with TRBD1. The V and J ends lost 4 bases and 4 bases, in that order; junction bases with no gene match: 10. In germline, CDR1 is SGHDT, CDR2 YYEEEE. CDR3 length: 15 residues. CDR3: CASSPVGQGVYEQYF. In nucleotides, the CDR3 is TGTGCCAGCAGCCCCGTCGGACAGGGAGTTTACGAGCAGTACTTC.

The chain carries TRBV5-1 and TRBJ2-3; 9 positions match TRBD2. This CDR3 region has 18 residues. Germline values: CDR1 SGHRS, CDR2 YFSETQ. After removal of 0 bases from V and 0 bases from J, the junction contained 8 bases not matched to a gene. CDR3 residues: CASSLARASGTSTDTQYF. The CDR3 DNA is TGCGCCAGCAGCTTGGCCCGGGCTAGCGGGACTAGCACAGATACGCAGTATTTT.

The CDR3: CASSFTGISYEQYF. CDR3 DNA: TGTGCCAGCAGCTTCACCGGGATCTCCTACGAGCAGTACTTC. J is TRBJ2-7 and V is TRBV7-9; D is possibly TRBD2 (5 bases). The CDR3 loop spans 14 amino acids. Germline loops: CDR1 SEHNR, CDR2 FQNEAQ (reference sequence). V lost 3 bases and J 0 bases, leaving 9 bases between the germline ends.